The present T cell receptor beta chain was sequenced within a study of T cells in Graves' hyperthyroidism and ophthalmopathy. The sample holds many counts of this clonotype. Its antigen is unknown. The CDR3 is made up of 16 amino acids. Germline assignment: CDR1 MNHEY and CDR2 SVGEGT. Trimming removed 0 bases at V and 5 bases at J, with 16 bases between. Study conclusions and caveats: By a 13 V-J model, ophthalmopathy was set apart from stable hyperthyroidism. The model anticipated ophthalmopathy a median around 6 months pre-onset. Also found in blood were most expanded thyroid clonotypes above 0.001.

TCR beta CDR3 region amplification was performed from RNA transcripts. RT-PCR in the first round (using the HTBI primer set) targeted the TCR CDR3. From the multiplex PCR reads, TCRdb called clonotypes with MiXCR, one entry per CDR3 protein. This sample carries 620,000 or so distinct CDR3 sequences, 13% to 15% of them seen once, and the ten largest clones take around 12%. V and J are TRBV6-2 or TRBV6-3 and TRBJ1-1, with D possibly matching TRBD1 (5 bases). This receptor was taken from a woman between 45 and 65 years old with Graves' ophthalmopathy. The sample consisted of blood. In nucleotides, the CDR3 is TGTGCCAGCAGTTACTCATTTAGGACACAAGGGACTGAAGCTTTCTTT. This gives the protein CASSYSFRTQGTEAFF.